This paragraph covers one T cell receptor (beta chain) sequence. This sample was taken from a study of lymphopenia after photon versus proton radiotherapy. The protocol was immunoSEQ multiplex PCR, while the TCRdb copy is restricted to in-frame clones and leaves out a portion. The sample lists about 26,000 clones, around four fifths seen once, with approximately 3.7% in the top ten. Germline trimming cut 4 bases from V and 4 bases from J; bases unmatched to any gene: 8. The CDR3 loop spans 16 amino acids. The V gene's germline CDR1 is MDHEN and CDR2 SYDVKM. The chain is built from TRBV28 and TRBJ2-3; 10 bases map to TRBD2. Specimen: peripheral blood, collected from a patient treated with photon-based radiotherapy. This TCR derives from a woman aged 45-65 years with pancreatic cancer. The CDR3 here is CASSSLAGVDADTQYF. In DNA form, the CDR3 reads TGTGCCAGCAGTTCCCTAGCGGGAGTCGACGCAGATACGCAGTATTTT.